These 3 T cell receptor beta chains were all obtained from the same sample, sequenced in a study of shared clonotypes between healthy human individuals. The table came from immunoSEQ multiplex PCR; TCRdb's copy has only in-frame clones and leaves some out. The repertoire includes some 980,000 clones, about three quarters of them detected once, and over 1.3% sits in the top ten. Sequencing used memory CD4+ T cells sorted from blood. The subset was: CD45RA-negative fraction. The receptors derive from a man between 18 and 29 years old in good health.

The chain is built from TRBV30 and TRBJ1-5; 9 positions match TRBD1. The CDR3 contains 14 residues. Looked up from germline, CDR1 is GTSNPN and CDR2 is SVGIG (reference sequence). V shed 2 bases and J 10 bases; nucleotides not matched to a gene: 9. CDR3 nucleotide sequence: TGTGCCTGGAGTACAGGGGGCGAGCTTCGACCCCAGCATTTT. Its translation: CAWSTGGELRPQHF.

On this clone: Other DNA sequences in this sample translate to the same CDR3. The chain combines TRBV4-3 with TRBJ1-2; D remains unclear. Germline V gene sequence: CDR1 LGHNA, CDR2 YSLEER. V was trimmed by 0 bases and J by 0 bases, leaving 8 bases between them. The CDR3 runs 15 residues. The CDR3 sequence: CASSQEPGSNYGYTF. For the CDR3, the DNA is TGCGCCAGCAGCCAAGAACCAGGTTCTAACTATGGCTACACCTTC.

The CDR3 nucleotides are TGTGCCGTCACTGGGGGACACACAGCTAACTATGGCTACACCTTC. As protein: CAVTGGHTANYGYTF. The chain is built from TRBV28 and TRBJ1-2, with D perhaps TRBD1 (6 bases). V lost 11 bases, J lost 0 bases, and 19 bases lay in between. CDR3 length: 15 amino acids. Per the germline V gene, CDR1 is MDHEN and CDR2 is SYDVKM.